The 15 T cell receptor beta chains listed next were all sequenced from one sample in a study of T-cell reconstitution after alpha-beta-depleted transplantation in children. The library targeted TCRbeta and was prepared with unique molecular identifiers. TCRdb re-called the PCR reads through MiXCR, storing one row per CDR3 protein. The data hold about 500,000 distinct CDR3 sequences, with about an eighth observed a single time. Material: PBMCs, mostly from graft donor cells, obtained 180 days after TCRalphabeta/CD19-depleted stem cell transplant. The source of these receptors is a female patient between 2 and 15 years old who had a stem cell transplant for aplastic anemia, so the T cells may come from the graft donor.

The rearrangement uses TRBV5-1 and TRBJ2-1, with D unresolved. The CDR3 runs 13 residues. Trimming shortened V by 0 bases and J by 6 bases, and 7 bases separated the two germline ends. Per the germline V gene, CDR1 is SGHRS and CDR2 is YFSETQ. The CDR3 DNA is TGCGCCAGCAGCTTGGTCGGTCCCAATGAGCAGTTCTTC. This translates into CASSLVGPNEQFF. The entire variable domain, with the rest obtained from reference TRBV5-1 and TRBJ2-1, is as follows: KAGVTQTPRYLIKTRGQQVTLSCSPISGHRSVSWYQQTPGQGLQFLFEYFSETQRNKGNFPGRFSGRQFSNSRSEMNVSTLELGDSALYLCASSLVGPNEQFFGPGTRLTVL.

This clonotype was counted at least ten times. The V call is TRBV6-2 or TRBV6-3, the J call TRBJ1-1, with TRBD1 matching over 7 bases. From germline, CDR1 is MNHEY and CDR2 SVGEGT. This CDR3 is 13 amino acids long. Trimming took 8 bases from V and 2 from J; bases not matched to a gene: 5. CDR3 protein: CASGGQVNTEAFF. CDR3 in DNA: TGTGCCAGCGGAGGACAGGTAAACACTGAAGCTTTCTTT.

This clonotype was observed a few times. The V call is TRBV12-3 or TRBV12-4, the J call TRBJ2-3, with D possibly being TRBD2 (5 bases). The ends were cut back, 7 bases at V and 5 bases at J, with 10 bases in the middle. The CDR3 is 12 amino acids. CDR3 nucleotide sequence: TGTGCCAGCACCCCGGGGAGAGATACGCAGTATTTT. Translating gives CASTPGRDTQYF.

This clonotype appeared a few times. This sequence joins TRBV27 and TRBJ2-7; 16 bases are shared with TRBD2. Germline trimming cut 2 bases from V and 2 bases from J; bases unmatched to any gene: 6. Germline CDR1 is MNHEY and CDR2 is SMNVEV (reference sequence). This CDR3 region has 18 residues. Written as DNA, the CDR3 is TGTGCCAGCAGTTTAAGGGGACTAGCGGGAGGGCCTGCCTACGAGCAGTACTTC. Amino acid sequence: CASSLRGLAGGPAYEQYF.

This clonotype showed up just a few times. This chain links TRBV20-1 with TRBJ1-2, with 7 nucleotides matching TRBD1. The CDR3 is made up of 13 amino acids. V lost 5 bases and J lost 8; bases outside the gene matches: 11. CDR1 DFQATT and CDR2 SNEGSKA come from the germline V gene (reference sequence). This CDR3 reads CSAGRQGGRGYTF. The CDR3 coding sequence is TGCAGTGCTGGGAGACAGGGAGGCCGCGGCTACACCTTC.

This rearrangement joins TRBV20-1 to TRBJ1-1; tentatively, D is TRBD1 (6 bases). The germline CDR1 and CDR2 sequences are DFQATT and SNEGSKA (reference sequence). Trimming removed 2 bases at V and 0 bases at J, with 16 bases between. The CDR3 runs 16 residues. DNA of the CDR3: TGCAGTGCTAGACGGAGTGGGGGGCTTATGAACACTGAAGCTTTCTTT. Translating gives CSARRSGGLMNTEAFF.

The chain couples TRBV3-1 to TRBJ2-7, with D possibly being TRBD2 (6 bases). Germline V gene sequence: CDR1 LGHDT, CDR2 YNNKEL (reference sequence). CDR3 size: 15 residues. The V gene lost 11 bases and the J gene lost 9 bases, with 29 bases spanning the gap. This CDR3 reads CACTQAHPGLKGQYF. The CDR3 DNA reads TGTGCCTGCACCCAAGCCCACCCCGGACTAAAGGGGCAGTACTTC.

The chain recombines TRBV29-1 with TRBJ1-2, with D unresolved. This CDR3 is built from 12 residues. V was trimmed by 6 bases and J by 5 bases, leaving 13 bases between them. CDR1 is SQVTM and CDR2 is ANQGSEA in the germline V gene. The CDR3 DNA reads TGCAGCGTCCATTTCGGGCGTTATGGCTACACCTTC. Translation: CSVHFGRYGYTF.

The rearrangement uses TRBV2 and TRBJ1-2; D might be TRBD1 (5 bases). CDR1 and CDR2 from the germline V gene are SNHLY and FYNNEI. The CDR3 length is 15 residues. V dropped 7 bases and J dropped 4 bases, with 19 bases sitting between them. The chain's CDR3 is CASKEGAGGTYGYTF. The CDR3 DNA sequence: TGTGCCAGCAAAGAAGGGGCCGGAGGGACCTATGGCTACACCTTC.

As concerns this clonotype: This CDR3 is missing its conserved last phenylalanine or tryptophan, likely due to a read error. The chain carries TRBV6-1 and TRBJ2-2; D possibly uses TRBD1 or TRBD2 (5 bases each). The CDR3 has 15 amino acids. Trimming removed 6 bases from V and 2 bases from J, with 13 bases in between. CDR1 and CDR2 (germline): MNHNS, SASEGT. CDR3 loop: CASSFGTYNTGELFL. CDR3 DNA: TGTGCCAGCAGCTTCGGGACCTACAACACCGGGGAGCTGTTTTTG.

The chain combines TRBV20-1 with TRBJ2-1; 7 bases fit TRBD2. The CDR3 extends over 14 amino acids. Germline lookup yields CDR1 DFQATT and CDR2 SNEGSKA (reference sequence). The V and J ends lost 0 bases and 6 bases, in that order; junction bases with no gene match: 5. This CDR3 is CSARDGGVFNEQFF. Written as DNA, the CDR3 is TGCAGTGCTAGAGATGGGGGGGTCTTCAATGAGCAGTTCTTC.

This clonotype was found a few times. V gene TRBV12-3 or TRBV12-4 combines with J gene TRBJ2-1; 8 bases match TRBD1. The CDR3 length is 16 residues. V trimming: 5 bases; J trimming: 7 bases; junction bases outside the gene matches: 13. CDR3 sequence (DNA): TGTGCCAGCAGTCACCCTGACAGGGGACCTTGGAATGAGCAGTTCTTC. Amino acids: CASSHPDRGPWNEQFF.

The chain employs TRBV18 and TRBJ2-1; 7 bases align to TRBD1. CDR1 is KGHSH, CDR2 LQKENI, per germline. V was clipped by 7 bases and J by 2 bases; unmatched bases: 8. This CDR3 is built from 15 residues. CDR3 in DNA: TGTGCCAGCTTTAGTGACAGGGTCCCCTACAATGAGCAGTTCTTC. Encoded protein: CASFSDRVPYNEQFF.

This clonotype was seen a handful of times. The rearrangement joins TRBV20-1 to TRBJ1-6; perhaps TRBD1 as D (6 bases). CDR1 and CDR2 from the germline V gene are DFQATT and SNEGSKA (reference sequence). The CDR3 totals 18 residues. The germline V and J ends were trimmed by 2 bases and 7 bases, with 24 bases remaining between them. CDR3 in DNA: TGCAGTGCTAGACCGAATCCCTCAGGGGACCCCTTAAATTCACCCCTCCACTTT. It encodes CSARPNPSGDPLNSPLHF.

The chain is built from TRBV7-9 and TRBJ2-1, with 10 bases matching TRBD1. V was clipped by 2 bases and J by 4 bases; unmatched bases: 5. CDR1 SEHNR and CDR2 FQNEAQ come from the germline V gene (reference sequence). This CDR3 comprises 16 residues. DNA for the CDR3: TGTGCCAGCAGCTTATTGTCGGGACAGGGGTACAATGAGCAGTTCTTC. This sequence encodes CASSLLSGQGYNEQFF. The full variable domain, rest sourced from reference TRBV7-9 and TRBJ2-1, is DTGVSQNPRHKITKRGQNVTFRCDPISEHNRLYWYRQTLGQGPEFLTYFQNEAQLEKSRLLSDRFSAERPKGSFSTLEIQRTEQGDSAMYLCASSLLSGQGYNEQFFGPGTRLTVL.